This T cell receptor (beta chain) is drawn from a study of T cells in localized non-small cell lung cancer. Method: immunoSEQ multiplex PCR; TCRdb's copy keeps in-frame clones and lacks some. The sample consists of 25,000 to 30,000 clones, over 80% of them appearing once. Notes on this clone: Its antigen is currently unknown.

Study-wide points: When the top 100 tumor clones were examined, a median around 58 of them also appeared in the adjacent lung, which was paired and uninvolved. Longer overall survival associated with higher blood T cell density; shorter survival with higher adjacent-lung clonality. Uninvolved adjacent lung, not tumor, had the highest T cell clonality.

The germline gives CDR1 LNHDA, CDR2 SQIVND (reference sequence). The germline V and J ends were trimmed by 11 bases and 0 bases, with 20 bases remaining between them. CDR3 length: 16 amino acids. The V and J genes are TRBV19 and TRBJ1-5, with D maybe TRBD1 (6 bases). The clonotype originates from a woman aged 35 to 70 with stage III lung adenocarcinoma. The material sequenced was peripheral blood mononuclear cells, taken before any cancer treatment. This CDR3 is CAGDSDRFNSNQPQHF. CDR3 coding DNA: TGTGCCGGAGATTCTGACAGGTTCAATAGCAATCAGCCCCAGCATTTT.